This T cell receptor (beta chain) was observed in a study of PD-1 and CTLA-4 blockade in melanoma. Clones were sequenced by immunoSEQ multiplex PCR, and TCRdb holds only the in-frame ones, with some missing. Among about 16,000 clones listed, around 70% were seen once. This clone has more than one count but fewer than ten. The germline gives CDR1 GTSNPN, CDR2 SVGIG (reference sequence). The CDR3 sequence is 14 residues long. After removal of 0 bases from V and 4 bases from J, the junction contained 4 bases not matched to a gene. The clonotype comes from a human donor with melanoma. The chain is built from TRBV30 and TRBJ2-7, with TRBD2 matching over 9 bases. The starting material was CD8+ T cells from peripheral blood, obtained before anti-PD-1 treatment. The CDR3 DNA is TGTGCCTGGAGTGTGGGTAGCGGGAGTTACGAGCAGTACTTC. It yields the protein CAWSVGSGSYEQYF.